The rows below give T cell receptor beta chains drawn from one sample of a study of T-cell memory formation after mild COVID-19. TCRdb passed the 5' RACE reads through MiXCR, listing each CDR3 protein once. The table includes some 150,000 distinct CDR3 sequences, approximately 5.7% detected once. Sequenced input: PBMCs or a T cell subset sorted from them (not recorded which). These TCRs come from an adult woman who had mild COVID-19 (a few samples of this study predate the infection). Cell type and time point are not known. Each CDR3 is given with its conserved first and last residue. The order of the fields is D gene, clone size, J gene, V gene, CDR3 protein, CDR3 DNA. D genes are given only for firm matches. Part of the rows lack a size; the others show once, few, many or a class for expanded clones.

-	few	TRBJ1-1	TRBV24-1	CAVKQNMNTEAFF	TGTGCCGTCAAACAAAACATGAACACTGAAGCTTTCTTT
-	-	TRBJ1-2	TRBV25-1	CASSGGFYGYTF	TGTGCCAGCAGTGGAGGTTTCTATGGCTACACCTTC
TRBD2	many	TRBJ2-2	TRBV4-2	CASSQDLLAGTGELFF	TGTGCCAGCAGCCAAGATTTACTAGCGGGAACCGGGGAGCTGTTTTTT
-	many	TRBJ2-1	TRBV7-9	CASSRGVIEDNEQFF	TGTGCCAGCAGCCGGGGCGTTATCGAGGACAATGAGCAGTTCTTC
-	-	TRBJ1-1	TRBV3-1	CASSQEKGGGLNTEAFF	TGTGCCAGCAGCCAAGAAAAAGGGGGGGGACTGAACACTGAAGCTTTCTTT
TRBD2	many	TRBJ2-1	TRBV11-1	CASSLAGGVHNEQFF	TGTGCCAGCAGCTTAGCGGGGGGGGTCCACAATGAGCAGTTCTTC
TRBD1	many	TRBJ1-2	TRBV28	CASSRLTGTGAQRTF	TGTGCCAGCAGCCGACTTACCGGGACAGGGGCCCAAAGAACCTTC
-	-	TRBJ2-1	TRBV20-1	CSGSRENPGNEQFF	TGCAGTGGCTCGAGGGAGAATCCAGGAAATGAGCAGTTCTTC
TRBD1	many	TRBJ1-1	TRBV6-6	CASSPQGGKNTEAFF	TGTGCCAGCAGTCCACAGGGGGGGAAGAACACTGAAGCTTTCTTT
-	many	TRBJ1-1	TRBV5-6	CASSFWGGSTEAFF	TGTGCCAGCAGCTTTTGGGGGGGGTCCACTGAAGCTTTCTTT
-	many	TRBJ2-4	TRBV12-3/TRBV12-4	CASSPGGRGSKNIQYF	TGTGCCAGCAGCCCAGGGGGGAGGGGTTCCAAAAACATTCAGTACTTC
TRBD1	few	TRBJ1-2	TRBV12-3/TRBV12-4	CASSLGTGSCYTF	TGTGCCAGCAGTTTAGGGACAGGGAGCTGCTACACCTTC
TRBD1	many	TRBJ2-7	TRBV2	CASSETGTYEQYF	TGTGCCAGCAGTGAGACAGGGACCTACGAGCAGTACTTC
-	many	TRBJ2-2	TRBV6-5	CAIRGAPNTGELFF	TGTGCCATAAGGGGGGCCCCGAACACCGGGGAGCTGTTTTTT
-	few	TRBJ1-1	TRBV5-1	CASSLGQGGEAFF	TGCGCCAGCAGCTTAGGGCAGGGCGGTGAAGCTTTCTTT
-	few	TRBJ1-1	TRBV3-1	CASSQGTENTEAFF	TGTGCCAGCAGCCAAGGGACAGAGAACACTGAAGCTTTCTTT
-	-	TRBJ2-2	TRBV2	CASSGLNTGELFF	TGTGCCAGCAGCGGACTGAACACCGGGGAGCTGTTTTTT
-	many	TRBJ2-1	TRBV9	CASSARTYEQFF	TGTGCCAGCAGCGCCCGGACCTATGAGCAGTTCTTC
-	many	TRBJ2-2	TRBV7-3	CASSLSGTSGELFF	TGTGCCAGCAGCTTATCTGGGACGTCTGGGGAGCTGTTTTTT
TRBD2	-	TRBJ2-3	TRBV20-1	CSALGGLAVGVDTQYF	TGCAGTGCGTTGGGGGGACTAGCGGTCGGGGTAGATACGCAGTATTTT
-	many	TRBJ2-7	TRBV10-3	CAISESFGSYEQYF	TGTGCCATCAGTGAGTCATTCGGCTCCTACGAGCAGTACTTC
TRBD1	many	TRBJ2-3	TRBV5-1	CASSAGQGGADTQYF	TGCGCCAGCAGCGCGGGACAGGGTGGGGCAGATACGCAGTATTTT
TRBD1	few	TRBJ1-1	TRBV7-9	CASSTTGADTEAFF	TGTGCCAGCAGCACCACAGGGGCCGACACTGAAGCTTTCTTT
TRBD2	few	TRBJ2-1	TRBV7-2	CASSLEGGGLAGSNEQFF	TGTGCCAGCAGCTTAGAAGGGGGGGGACTAGCGGGATCCAATGAGCAGTTCTTC
TRBD2	many	TRBJ2-1	TRBV20-1	CSALGPSGRPSSYNEQFF	TGCAGTGCTCTGGGGCCTAGCGGGAGGCCGAGCTCCTACAATGAGCAGTTCTTC
-	-	TRBJ2-1	TRBV6-1	CASSDMRSVMWRLDNEQFF	TGTGCCAGCAGTGATATGCGCAGTGTGATGTGGCGCCTGGATAATGAGCAGTTCTTC
-	many	TRBJ2-1	TRBV7-3	CASSLTAYNEQFF	TGTGCCAGCAGCCTAACAGCCTACAATGAGCAGTTCTTC
-	-	TRBJ1-2	TRBV2	CASSETTIYGYTF	TGTGCCAGCAGTGAGACTACAATCTATGGCTACACCTTC
TRBD2	-	TRBJ2-3	TRBV10-3	CAIRSGTSIDTQYF	TGTGCCATCAGATCCGGGACTAGCATAGATACGCAGTATTTT
-	many	TRBJ2-1	TRBV29-1	CSGNLLKGEPYNEQFF	TGCAGCGGGAACCTTTTAAAGGGGGAACCTTACAATGAGCAGTTCTTC
TRBD1	few	TRBJ2-5	TRBV24-1	CATSDPDGQGETQYF	TGTGCCACCAGTGACCCTGATGGACAGGGAGAGACCCAGTACTTC
-	-	TRBJ2-1	TRBV5-1	CASSLAVPSRHEQFF	TGCGCCAGCAGCTTGGCCGTCCCGAGCAGACATGAGCAGTTCTTC
TRBD1	many	TRBJ1-2	TRBV20-1	CSASARTGLVGYTF	TGCAGTGCTAGCGCGCGGACAGGGCTCGTTGGCTACACCTTC
TRBD2	many	TRBJ2-3	TRBV5-4	CASSRGGARTDTQYF	TGTGCCAGCAGCCGGGGAGGGGCCCGCACAGATACGCAGTATTTT
-	-	TRBJ2-5	TRBV30	CAWRGILQETQYF	TGTGCCTGGAGGGGGATCCTCCAAGAGACCCAGTACTTC
-	few	TRBJ1-2	TRBV24-1	CATSDGGNYGYTF	TGTGCCACCAGTGACGGGGGAAACTATGGCTACACCTTC
-	many	TRBJ1-5	TRBV20-1	CSARDGPGQPQHF	TGCAGTGCTAGAGATGGGCCGGGACAGCCCCAGCATTTT
-	many	TRBJ1-6	TRBV4-1	CASSQDRAGRTPLHF	TGCGCCAGCAGCCAAGATCGTGCGGGGCGAACACCCCTCCACTTT
TRBD1	many	TRBJ2-7	TRBV12-3/TRBV12-4	CASSPTGGGYEQYF	TGTGCCAGCAGTCCGACAGGGGGCGGCTACGAGCAGTACTTC